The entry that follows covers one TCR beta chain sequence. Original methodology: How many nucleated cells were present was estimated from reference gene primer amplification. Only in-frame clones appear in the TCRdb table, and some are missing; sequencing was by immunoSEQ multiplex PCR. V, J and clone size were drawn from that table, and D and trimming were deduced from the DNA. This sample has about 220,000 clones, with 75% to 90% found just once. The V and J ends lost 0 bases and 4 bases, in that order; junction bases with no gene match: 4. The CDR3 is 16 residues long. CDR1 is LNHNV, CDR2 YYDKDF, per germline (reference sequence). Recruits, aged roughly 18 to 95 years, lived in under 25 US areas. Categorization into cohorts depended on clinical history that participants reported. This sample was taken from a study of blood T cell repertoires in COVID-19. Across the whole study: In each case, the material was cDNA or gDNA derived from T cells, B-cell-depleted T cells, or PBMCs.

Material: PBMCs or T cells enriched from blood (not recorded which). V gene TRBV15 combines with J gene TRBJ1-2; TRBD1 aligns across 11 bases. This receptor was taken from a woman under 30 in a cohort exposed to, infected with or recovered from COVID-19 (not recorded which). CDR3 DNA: TGTGCCACCAGCAGAGATGGACAGGGGGCAAGCTATGGCTACACCTTC. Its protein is CATSRDGQGASYGYTF.